This TCR beta chain was captured in a study of OX40 agonist ivuxolimab in advanced cancers. Method: immunoSEQ multiplex PCR; TCRdb's copy keeps in-frame clones and lacks some. The sample has under 80,000 clones; about 93% are singletons. The sequencing here drew on CD4+ or CD8+ T cells sorted from blood, taken in a trial of the OX40 agonist ivuxolimab. The receptor comes from an adult with an advanced solid tumor such as melanoma, head and neck, liver or kidney cancer.

The CDR3 DNA follows: TGTGCCAGCACCCAAAGTTCCTACTATGGCTACACCTTC. As protein: CASTQSSYYGYTF. The chain uses TRBV6-6 and TRBJ1-2; D not resolved. Germline CDR1 reads MNHNY; CDR2 reads SVGAGI (reference sequence). The CDR3 extends over 13 amino acids. Trimming shortened V by 7 bases and J by 3 bases, and 12 bases separated the two germline ends.